This entry lists 26 T cell receptor beta chains sequenced from one sample in a study of OX40 agonist ivuxolimab in advanced cancers. Clones were sequenced by immunoSEQ multiplex PCR, and TCRdb holds only the in-frame ones, with some missing. The data hold 70,000 to 95,000 clones, with roughly nine tenths observed a single time. Sequences were derived from CD4+ or CD8+ T cells sorted from blood, sampled in a trial of the OX40 agonist ivuxolimab. The receptors here all came from an adult with an advanced solid tumor such as melanoma, head and neck, liver or kidney cancer.

J is TRBJ2-7 and V is TRBV5-1; possible D gene TRBD2, 6 bases. Germline CDR1 reads SGHRS; CDR2 reads YFSETQ. CDR3 length: 14 amino acids. V lost 1 base, J lost 4 bases, and 12 bases lay in between. CDR3 residues: CASSLFGGRYEQYF. The DNA for the CDR3 is TGCGCCAGCAGCTTGTTCGGGGGAAGATACGAGCAGTACTTC.

J is TRBJ1-5 and V is TRBV12-5; no clear D gene. CDR3 length equals 16 residues. Germline V gene sequence: CDR1 LGHNT, CDR2 FRNRAP. Deletions cut 6 bases from V and 1 base from J, with 16 bases between. The CDR3 loop is CASGRLGGRSNQPQHF. The CDR3 bases are TGTGCTAGTGGGAGGTTAGGCGGACGGAGCAATCAGCCCCAGCATTTT.

V gene TRBV4-1 combines with J gene TRBJ2-3; D might be TRBD1 or TRBD2, each matching 5 bases. CDR3 size: 18 residues. CDR1 is MGHRA and CDR2 is YSYEKL in the germline V gene. Trimming cost V 0 bases and J 7 bases, with 23 bases left between them. The CDR3 is CASSQDRGPRTVLYTQYF. DNA for the CDR3: TGCGCCAGCAGCCAAGATAGGGGCCCGAGGACTGTCCTTTATACGCAGTATTTT.

CDR3 sequence reads: CAAYYYGYTF. Written as DNA, the CDR3 is TGTGCCGCGTATTACTATGGCTACACCTTC. V usage is TRBV6-1 and J usage is TRBJ1-2; D call uncertain. V lost 11 bases to trimming and J lost 3 bases, with 7 bases between them. This CDR3 region has 10 residues. CDR1 and CDR2 (germline): MNHNS, SASEGT.

For this clone: The junction departs from germline at one end; a sequencing error may be responsible. V gene TRBV4-1 combines with J gene TRBJ1-5; 11 bases align to TRBD1. The CDR3 has 17 residues. Germline values: CDR1 MGHRA, CDR2 YSYEKL. CDR3 sequence (DNA): TGCGCCAGCAGCAAAGAAGGACAGGGGGCAAGGCATCAGCCCCAGCATTTT. Translation: CASSKEGQGARHQPQHF.

The rearrangement uses TRBV18 and TRBJ2-1; TRBD2 might be the D (6 bases). The V gene lost 0 bases and the J gene lost 6 bases, with 6 bases spanning the gap. Per the germline V gene, CDR1 is KGHSH and CDR2 is LQKENI. This CDR3 region has 13 residues. CDR3 protein: CASSPPGLNEQFF. The CDR3 DNA follows: TGTGCCAGCTCACCACCGGGACTCAATGAGCAGTTCTTC.

The rearrangement links TRBV19 to TRBJ2-1; either TRBD1 or TRBD2 may fit D (5 bases each). The V gene's germline CDR1 is LNHDA and CDR2 SQIVND (reference sequence). The CDR3 is 15 residues long. Trimming took off 3 bases at V and 0 bases at J, with 9 bases between the two ends. The CDR3 is CASSIRDGSYNEQFF. CDR3 DNA sequence: TGTGCCAGTAGTATCCGGGACGGCTCCTACAATGAGCAGTTCTTC.

The chain joins TRBV7-9 to TRBJ2-3; unclear D gene. CDR1 is SEHNR, CDR2 FQNEAQ, per germline (reference sequence). The length of the CDR3 is 13 residues. With 5 bases removed from V and 2 bases from J, the gap between germline ends came to 8 bases. CDR3: CASSGINTDTQYF. The DNA for the CDR3 is TGTGCCAGCAGCGGAATTAACACAGATACGCAGTATTTT.

The chain recombines TRBV5-4 with TRBJ1-1, with a possible D match to TRBD1 (5 bases). The ends were cut back, 0 bases at V and 0 bases at J, with 9 bases in the middle. Per the germline V gene, CDR1 is SGHNT and CDR2 is YYREEE (reference sequence). The CDR3 spans 15 residues. The CDR3 protein is CASSLERGLNTEAFF. The CDR3 region has the DNA TGTGCCAGCAGCTTGGAGCGGGGACTGAACACTGAAGCTTTCTTT.

The chain recombines TRBV25-1 with TRBJ1-4, with D maybe TRBD1 (6 bases). The CDR3 runs to 15 residues. Germline values: CDR1 MGHDK, CDR2 SYGVNS. V shed 1 base and J shed 8 bases, with 14 bases lying between them. In DNA form, the CDR3 reads TGTGCCAGCAGTGAATTTGGGGGCGATTTGGAAAAACTGTTTTTT. It specifies CASSEFGGDLEKLFF.

The chain joins TRBV6-1 to TRBJ2-1; the match to TRBD1 covers 7 bases. The ends lost 0 bases at V and 4 bases at J; junction bases unmatched: 6. CDR3 length: 16 residues. CDR1 and CDR2 from the germline V gene are MNHNS and SASEGT. This chain's CDR3 is CASSEAGRGKYNEQFF. Here the CDR3 DNA reads TGTGCCAGCAGTGAAGCGGGCAGGGGGAAGTACAATGAGCAGTTCTTC.

The chain recombines TRBV7-6 with TRBJ2-3, with 13 bases lining up with TRBD2. Losses at the gene ends were 5 bases for V and 4 bases for J; bases not matched to a gene: 9. Germline CDR1 reads SGHVS; CDR2 reads FNYEAQ. The CDR3 covers 17 residues. The CDR3, as DNA: TGTGCCAGCAGCCAACTAGCGGGGGGGCCGGTCGCAGATACGCAGTATTTT. Protein sequence: CASSQLAGGPVADTQYF.

CDR3 nucleotide sequence: TGTGCCAGCAGCGTAGAGATTAGGACTACTTTCTCCTACGAGCAGTACTTC. Translation gives CASSVEIRTTFSYEQYF. The J gene is TRBJ2-7, the V gene TRBV9; perhaps TRBD2 as D (6 bases). The CDR3 is made up of 17 amino acids. Germline CDR1 SGDLS, CDR2 YYNGEE. The V gene lost 0 bases and the J gene lost 0 bases, with 16 bases spanning the gap.

The chain couples TRBV28 to TRBJ1-6; no firm D call. V dropped 1 base and J dropped 0 bases, with 4 bases sitting between them. The CDR3 is 15 residues long. Per germline, CDR1 MDHEN and CDR2 SYDVKM. The CDR3 sequence is CASSLSSSYNSPLHF. The CDR3 region has the DNA TGTGCCAGCAGTTTATCAAGCTCCTATAATTCACCCCTCCACTTT. The full variable domain, in which reference TRBV28 and TRBJ1-6 provide the parts outside the CDR3, is DVKVTQSSRYLVKRTGEKVFLECVQDMDHENMFWYRQDPGLGLRLIYFSYDVKMKEKGDIPEGYSVSREKKERFSLILESASTNQTSMYLCASSLSSSYNSPLHFGNGTRLTVT.

This clone occurred once. The rearrangement links TRBV7-8 to TRBJ2-1; no clear D gene. V lost 5 bases and J lost 0, with 17 bases in between. CDR1 SGHVS and CDR2 FQNEAQ come from the germline V gene. The CDR3 is made up of 17 amino acids. The CDR3 is CASSLYDSPISYNEQFF. Here the CDR3 DNA reads TGTGCCAGCAGCCTATACGACTCCCCGATCTCCTACAATGAGCAGTTCTTC.

This clone has a handful of counts. The chain carries TRBV11-3 and TRBJ2-1; the D gene is possibly TRBD2 (6 bases). The CDR3 covers 15 residues. Germline loops: CDR1 SGHNT, CDR2 YENEEA. V was shortened by 1 base and J by 5 bases, with 12 bases between the two germline ends. In DNA form, the CDR3 reads TGTGCCAGCAGCTTAGGGGGACTGACCAACAATGAGCAGTTCTTC. Its translation is CASSLGGLTNNEQFF.

V usage is TRBV11-1 and J usage is TRBJ1-6; no firm D call. CDR1 SGHAT and CDR2 FQDESV come from the germline V gene (reference sequence). CDR3 length: 15 amino acids. Trimming cost V 5 bases and J 0 bases, with 8 bases left between them. CDR3: CASSVQSSYNSPLHF. The CDR3 DNA is TGTGCCAGCAGCGTTCAGAGCTCCTATAATTCACCCCTCCACTTT.

V gene TRBV30 combines with J gene TRBJ2-3; 7 bases match TRBD1. The J segment lost 3 bases and the V segment lost 3 bases, leaving 6 bases of the junction unmatched. The length of the CDR3 is 14 residues. The germline V gene encodes CDR1 GTSNPN and CDR2 SVGIG (reference sequence). The CDR3 nucleotides are TGTGCCTGGAGAAGCGACAGGGAGACAGATACGCAGTATTTT. Protein product: CAWRSDRETDTQYF.

A remark on this clone: The junction departs from germline at one end; a sequencing error may be responsible. The genes are TRBV6-5 and TRBJ2-7, with TRBD1 identical over 10 bases. CDR1 and CDR2 (germline): MNHEY, SVGAGI. The CDR3 has 12 amino acids. The CDR3 sequence is CASRTGTGVMIF. The DNA for the CDR3 is TGTGCCAGCAGGACGGGGACAGGGGTTATGATTTTC.

The rearrangement uses TRBV28 and TRBJ2-7, with 11 bases that match TRBD1. Losses at the gene ends were 6 bases for V and 7 bases for J; bases not matched to a gene: 8. Germline loops: CDR1 MDHEN, CDR2 SYDVKM. CDR3 length: 14 residues. In DNA form, the CDR3 reads TGTGCCAGCAGATCCGGGACAGGGGGATCGGAGCAGTACTTC. This encodes CASRSGTGGSEQYF.

The chain joins TRBV2 to TRBJ2-5, with D tentatively TRBD1 (5 bases). The germline CDR1 and CDR2 sequences are SNHLY and FYNNEI. The CDR3 runs to 14 residues. Between the trimmed V and J ends, which lost 3 bases and 3 bases, there was a span of 11 bases. The DNA for the CDR3 is TGTGCCAGCAGTGAGCGGACAAACAAAGAGACCCAGTACTTC. This codes for CASSERTNKETQYF.

This rearrangement joins TRBV9 to TRBJ2-3, with D unresolved. The CDR3 covers 14 residues. V lost 4 bases and J lost 5, with 14 bases in between. Germline V gives CDR1 SGDLS, CDR2 YYNGEE. The CDR3 spells CASSPSGPLDTQYF. The CDR3 DNA reads TGTGCCAGCAGCCCCTCCGGGCCATTAGATACGCAGTATTTT.

The genes are TRBV7-2 and TRBJ1-2, with 8 positions matching TRBD1. The CDR3 spans 14 residues. J was trimmed by 6 bases and V by 5 bases; bases with no gene match: 8. The V gene's germline CDR1 is SGHTA and CDR2 FQGNSA. The CDR3 nucleotides read TGTGCCAGCAGCAGCTTTACAGGGGGAAATGGCTACACCTTC. The encoded protein is CASSSFTGGNGYTF.

This CDR3 is CASSRPGLSSYEQYF. The CDR3 DNA reads as TGTGCCAGCAGCCGCCCGGGCCTCAGCTCCTACGAGCAGTACTTC. The chain uses TRBV7-9 and TRBJ2-7; D not certain. Germline V gene sequence: CDR1 SEHNR, CDR2 FQNEAQ (reference sequence). The CDR3 covers 15 residues. V lost 5 bases and J 0 bases, leaving 14 bases between the germline ends. The entire variable domain, with the rest obtained from reference TRBV7-9 and TRBJ2-7, is as follows: DTGVSQNPRHKITKRGQNVTFRCDPISEHNRLYWYRQTLGQGPEFLTYFQNEAQLEKSRLLSDRFSAERPKGSFSTLEIQRTEQGDSAMYLCASSRPGLSSYEQYFGPGTRLTVT.

The chain employs TRBV5-1 and TRBJ2-5; D is unresolved. The CDR3 loop spans 13 amino acids. Deletions cut 4 bases from V and 5 bases from J, with 12 bases between. Germline assignment: CDR1 SGHRS and CDR2 YFSETQ. The CDR3 nucleotides read TGCGCCAGCAGCACGGCGGTCGGCGAGACCCAGTACTTC. This codes for CASSTAVGETQYF.

V usage is TRBV28 and J usage is TRBJ2-6, with D tentatively TRBD2 (6 bases). The CDR3 has 17 amino acids. Germline V gene sequence: CDR1 MDHEN, CDR2 SYDVKM. V was trimmed by 1 base and J by 2 bases, leaving 12 bases between them. CDR3 DNA: TGTGCCAGCAGTTTATTCTCCGGAGGGGCTGGGGCCAACGTCCTGACTTTC. It specifies CASSLFSGGAGANVLTF.